The T cell receptor beta chain under discussion was sequenced for a study of blood T cell repertoires in COVID-19. Trimming took off 7 bases at V and 0 bases at J, with 15 bases between the two ends. CDR1 and CDR2 (germline): WSHSY, SAAADI. The CDR3 is 15 amino acids. Sequencing used immunoSEQ multiplex PCR; TCRdb keeps in-frame clones, though not all of them. The profile shows under 250,000 clones, roughly 86% of them singletons. Specimen: peripheral blood. The gene calls are TRBV10-2 and TRBJ1-2; no reliable D call. The receptor's source is an older woman who had recovered from COVID-19. The CDR3 DNA follows: TGCGCCAGCAAGGACTCTACGGAAACTAACTATGGCTACACCTTC. Amino acids: CASKDSTETNYGYTF.